A single sample is the source of the 21 T cell receptor beta chains below, sequenced in a study of cytotoxic CD8 clonotypes in ibrutinib-treated CLL. Data came from immunoSEQ multiplex PCR; TCRdb stores just in-frame clones and leaves some out. The sample consists of fewer than 90,000 clones, 68% of them appearing once. Here the sequenced sample was PBMCs, taken after 12 months of ibrutinib treatment. These receptors originate from a human donor with chronic lymphocytic leukemia.

The rearrangement joins TRBV5-6 to TRBJ1-6; no reliable D call. The CDR3 extends over 16 amino acids. Trimming shortened V by 1 base and J by 0 bases, and 8 bases separated the two germline ends. Per germline, CDR1 SGHDT and CDR2 YYEEEE. CDR3: CASSLMRGSYNSPLHF. DNA of the CDR3: TGTGCCAGCAGCTTGATGCGGGGCTCCTATAATTCACCCCTCCACTTT.

The chain employs TRBV6-1 and TRBJ1-1, with TRBD1 as a possible D gene (6 bases). Germline CDR1 MNHNS, CDR2 SASEGT. The V end lost 3 bases, the J end lost 5 bases, and 16 bases lay between the germline ends. There are 15 residues in the CDR3. The CDR3 DNA follows: TGTGCCAGCAGTGACTTTGGGACATCGATGACTGAAGCTTTCTTT. Encoded protein: CASSDFGTSMTEAFF.

The gene calls are TRBV7-8 and TRBJ2-7; TRBD1 is a possible D gene (6 bases). The CDR3 contains 15 residues. Trimming cost V 5 bases and J 0 bases, with 14 bases left between them. Per the germline V gene, CDR1 is SGHVS and CDR2 is FQNEAQ. The CDR3 DNA is TGTGCCAGCAGCCAGGACAGACACCGCTCCTACGAGCAGTACTTC. Translation: CASSQDRHRSYEQYF.

The chain is built from TRBV5-6 and TRBJ2-7, with TRBD2 as a possible D gene (6 bases). From germline, CDR1 is SGHDT and CDR2 YYEEEE. The CDR3 is 12 amino acids. The V gene lost 2 bases and the J gene lost 7 bases, with 10 bases spanning the gap. The CDR3 region is CASSFSGVEQYF. The CDR3 DNA sequence: TGTGCCAGCAGCTTTTCGGGGGTAGAGCAGTACTTC.

V and J are TRBV11-3 and TRBJ2-7; tentatively, D is TRBD1 or TRBD2 (5 bases each). CDR1 SGHNT and CDR2 YENEEA come from the germline V gene. V lost 4 bases to trimming and J lost 0 bases, with 13 bases between them. The CDR3 has 15 amino acids. CDR3 in amino acids: CASSSGTGFSYEQYF. As DNA, the CDR3 is TGTGCCAGCAGCTCGGGGACGGGATTCTCCTACGAGCAGTACTTC.

The chain joins TRBV7-3 to TRBJ1-1; a weak D match, TRBD1 (5 bases). Germline CDR1 reads SGHTA; CDR2 reads FQGTGA. With 2 bases removed from V and 0 bases from J, the gap between germline ends came to 7 bases. The CDR3 is made up of 14 amino acids. In DNA, the CDR3 is TGTGCCAGCAGCTTATTGGGGCTGAACACTGAAGCTTTCTTT. It is translated as CASSLLGLNTEAFF.

The chain carries TRBV5-1 and TRBJ2-5; TRBD2 matches 12 bases. This CDR3 spans 16 amino acids. Looked up from germline, CDR1 is SGHRS and CDR2 is YFSETQ. The junction had 8 bases not matched to a gene; V was cut back by 3 bases and J by 5 bases. The CDR3 DNA reads as TGCGCCAGCAGCTCCCGACTAGCGGGGGTTGGGGAGACCCAGTACTTC. It is translated as CASSSRLAGVGETQYF.

The chain employs TRBV5-1 and TRBJ2-3, with 11 bases matching TRBD1. Germline CDR1 SGHRS, CDR2 YFSETQ. The CDR3 totals 15 residues. With V trimmed by 4 bases and J by 4 bases, 5 bases remained unmatched. CDR3 residues: CASSPGQGVSDTQYF. For the CDR3, the DNA is TGCGCCAGCAGCCCGGGACAGGGGGTTTCAGATACGCAGTATTTT.

The chain uses TRBV18 and TRBJ1-1; 10 nucleotides line up with TRBD1. The V and J ends lost 4 bases and 6 bases, in that order; junction bases with no gene match: 5. This CDR3 has 14 residues. CDR1 and CDR2 from the germline V gene are KGHSH and LQKENI. The CDR3 DNA is TGTGCCAGCTCACGGACAGGGGGAGAGTCTGAAGCTTTCTTT. Its protein product is CASSRTGGESEAFF. Full variable domain (rest looked up from reference TRBV18 and TRBJ1-1): NAGVMQNPRHLVRRRGQEARLRCSPMKGHSHVYWYRQLPEEGLKFMVYLQKENIIDESGMPKERFSAEFPKEGPSILRIQQVVRGDSAAYFCASSRTGGESEAFFGQGTRLTVV.

CDR3 amino acids: CASSQERTGANLIKNIQYF. Here the CDR3 DNA reads TGCGCCAGCAGCCAAGAGCGGACAGGGGCCAACCTAATAAAAAACATTCAGTACTTC. The chain is built from TRBV4-3 and TRBJ2-4, with 9 nucleotides matching TRBD1. CDR1 is LGHNA and CDR2 is YSLEER in the germline V gene. This CDR3 is built from 19 residues. The J segment lost 4 bases and the V segment lost 0 bases, leaving 13 bases of the junction unmatched.

The chain is built from TRBV5-6 and TRBJ2-2; D unresolved. Trimming cost V 2 bases and J 0 bases, with 8 bases left between them. Germline V lookup: CDR1 SGHDT, CDR2 YYEEEE. The CDR3 covers 15 residues. CDR3: CASSFWNTNTGELFF. The CDR3 DNA is TGTGCCAGCAGCTTTTGGAACACGAACACCGGGGAGCTGTTTTTT.

J is TRBJ2-2 and V is TRBV28, with 8 positions matching TRBD2. The junction had 8 bases not matched to a gene; V was cut back by 3 bases and J by 2 bases. The CDR3 covers 17 residues. Germline V lookup: CDR1 MDHEN, CDR2 SYDVKM. The CDR3 is CASSFQGRGGNTGELFF. The CDR3 nucleotides are TGTGCCAGCAGTTTCCAAGGCCGGGGGGGCAACACCGGGGAGCTGTTTTTT.

The chain has TRBV10-3 and TRBJ1-5; weak D call: TRBD1 (5 bases). The V and J ends lost 5 bases and 5 bases respectively, with 10 bases between them. The CDR3 is 13 residues long. CDR1 is ENHRY and CDR2 is SYGVKD in the germline V gene. The CDR3 region is CAISRQTDQPQHF. The CDR3 nucleotides read TGTGCCATCAGTAGACAGACCGATCAGCCCCAGCATTTT.

J is TRBJ1-1 and V is TRBV27, with 7 bases aligning to TRBD1. V shed 2 bases and J 7 bases; nucleotides not matched to a gene: 7. The CDR3 is 14 residues long. The germline CDR1 and CDR2 sequences are MNHEY and SMNVEV (reference sequence). The CDR3 sequence: CASSLQGGGGEAFF. Here the CDR3 DNA reads TGTGCCAGCAGTTTACAGGGGGGCGGGGGTGAAGCTTTCTTT.

J is TRBJ1-2 and V is TRBV30, with D unclear. Germline V gene sequence: CDR1 GTSNPN, CDR2 SVGIG (reference sequence). The V end lost 0 bases, the J end lost 4 bases, and 12 bases lay between the germline ends. This CDR3 has 14 amino acids. The chain's CDR3 is CAWSVVNRGYGYTF. For the CDR3, the DNA is TGTGCCTGGAGTGTGGTAAATCGGGGCTATGGCTACACCTTC.

V is TRBV5-6 and J is TRBJ2-2; 9 bases line up with TRBD2. The J segment lost 0 bases and the V segment lost 0 bases, leaving 6 bases of the junction unmatched. The CDR3 is made up of 18 amino acids. Germline CDR1 SGHDT, CDR2 YYEEEE. CDR3 sequence (DNA): TGTGCCAGCAGCTTGGTGGGGTCTAGCGGGGCGAACACCGGGGAGCTGTTTTTT. Protein sequence: CASSLVGSSGANTGELFF.

This rearrangement joins TRBV6-4 to TRBJ1-2, with D unresolved. The V gene lost 5 bases and the J gene lost 4 bases, with 11 bases spanning the gap. Germline lookup yields CDR1 MRHNA and CDR2 SNTAGT. The CDR3 runs to 13 residues. CDR3 sequence (DNA): TGTGCCAGCAGTCCGGAATTGGGCTATGGCTACACCTTC. Translated: CASSPELGYGYTF.

The chain couples TRBV18 to TRBJ1-2; TRBD1 is a possible D gene (5 bases). Germline V gene lookup returns CDR1 KGHSH and CDR2 LQKENI. The V gene lost 3 bases and the J gene lost 8 bases, with 16 bases spanning the gap. The CDR3 has 14 amino acids. The CDR3 loop reads CASSPADNRIGYTF. Here the CDR3 DNA reads TGTGCCAGCTCACCGGCGGACAATCGAATAGGCTACACCTTC. The whole variable domain, remainder taken from reference TRBV18 and TRBJ1-2, is NAGVMQNPRHLVRRRGQEARLRCSPMKGHSHVYWYRQLPEEGLKFMVYLQKENIIDESGMPKERFSAEFPKEGPSILRIQQVVRGDSAAYFCASSPADNRIGYTFGSGTRLTVV.

This chain connects TRBV13 to TRBJ2-3, with 8 positions matching TRBD1. This CDR3 region has 16 residues. CDR1 is PRHDT and CDR2 is FYEKMQ in the germline V gene (reference sequence). J was trimmed by 3 bases and V by 6 bases; bases with no gene match: 11. This chain's CDR3 is CASSSSRGLRTDTQYF. CDR3 DNA sequence: TGTGCCAGCAGTTCCAGCAGGGGGCTGCGGACAGATACGCAGTATTTT.

The rearrangement joins TRBV2 to TRBJ1-4; TRBD1 matches at 9 bases. With V trimmed by 6 bases and J by 1 base, 6 bases remained unmatched. CDR1 and CDR2 (germline): SNHLY, FYNNEI. There are 16 residues in the CDR3. The chain's CDR3 is CASRGGTGRTNEKLFF. The CDR3 coding sequence is TGTGCCAGCAGGGGAGGGACAGGGAGAACTAATGAAAAACTGTTTTTT.

The chain is built from TRBV9 and TRBJ2-2, with TRBD2 matching 7 bases. CDR1 is SGDLS and CDR2 is YYNGEE in the germline V gene. The CDR3 covers 16 residues. V lost 2 bases, J lost 5 bases, and 9 bases stayed unmatched. CDR3 nucleotides: TGTGCCAGCAGCGTCCGGCTAGCGGATAAGACCGGGGAGCTGTTTTTT. Amino acids: CASSVRLADKTGELFF.